These T cell receptor beta chains were read from a single sample in a study of T cells in Graves' hyperthyroidism and ophthalmopathy. Using its own MiXCR run on the multiplex PCR reads, TCRdb lists one record per CDR3 protein. This table holds around 600,000 distinct CDR3 sequences, 13% to 15% found once. The sequenced material came from blood. These receptors came from a woman between 18 and 29 years old with Graves' ophthalmopathy. CDR3s include the opening cysteine and the closing phenylalanine or tryptophan. The D gene is left open where the match is weak. Clone size, where shown, is once, few, many, or a class for clones that have expanded.

j_call clone_size v_call d_call cdr3_length cdr3_aa cdr3_nt
TRBJ2-7 NA TRBV4-1 NA 18 CASSPRPSGPSAPYEQYF TGCGCCAGCAGCCCCAGACCGTCTGGTCCCTCAGCCCCCTACGAGCAGTACTTC
TRBJ1-1 many TRBV6-2/TRBV6-3 NA 14 CASSYFGVNTEAFF TGTGCCAGCAGTTACTTTGGGGTGAACACTGAAGCTTTCTTT
TRBJ1-1 many TRBV28 TRBD1 14 CASSPGQGENEAFF TGTGCCAGCAGCCCCGGACAGGGGGAGAATGAAGCTTTCTTT
TRBJ1-1 many TRBV6-1 NA 14 CASRLQGVNTEAFF TGTGCCAGCCGCCTACAAGGGGTCAACACTGAAGCTTTCTTT
TRBJ2-5 many TRBV6-1 TRBD2 15 CASTLAGTGWETQYF TGTGCCAGCACATTAGCGGGAACGGGTTGGGAGACCCAGTACTTC
TRBJ1-5 few TRBV19 NA 17 CASSPVLGLYSNQPQHF TGTGCCAGTAGCCCGGTCCTTGGGCTATATAGCAATCAGCCCCAGCATTTT
TRBJ2-7 many TRBV7-8 NA 14 CASIGGRTPYEQYF TGTGCCAGCATTGGGGGCAGAACTCCCTACGAGCAGTACTTC
TRBJ2-2 NA TRBV20-1 TRBD1 17 CSARDPTGGANDGELFF TGCAGTGCTAGAGATCCGACAGGGGGCGCAAATGACGGGGAGCTGTTTTTT
TRBJ2-1 NA TRBV9 NA 17 CASSVGSGESSYNEQFF TGTGCCAGCAGCGTAGGATCGGGAGAGAGCTCCTACAATGAGCAGTTCTTC
TRBJ2-3 few TRBV14 NA 15 CASSLDSPITDTQYF TGTGCCAGCAGCCTTGACAGTCCCATTACAGATACGCAGTATTTT
TRBJ2-1 NA TRBV7-2 TRBD2 16 CASSHPGLAGGYEQFF TGTGCCAGCAGCCATCCGGGACTAGCGGGAGGGTATGAGCAGTTCTTC
TRBJ1-4 few TRBV9 NA 17 CASSVARGPDPKEKLFF TGTGCCAGCAGCGTAGCTCGAGGCCCAGACCCGAAAGAAAAACTGTTTTTT
TRBJ2-3 many TRBV4-2 NA 14 CASSRPEGANTQYF TGTGCCAGCAGCCGGCCAGAGGGTGCAAATACGCAGTATTTT
TRBJ1-1 many TRBV12-5 NA 17 CASGFAIQSVSNTEAFF TGTGCTAGTGGTTTCGCCATACAAAGCGTCTCGAACACTGAAGCTTTCTTT
TRBJ2-5 few TRBV12-3/TRBV12-4 NA 14 CATETQGPGETQYF TGTGCCACCGAAACGCAGGGTCCGGGGGAGACCCAGTACTTC
TRBJ1-1 many TRBV27 NA 13 CASSFTWTDQAFF TGTGCCAGCAGTTTTACCTGGACAGATCAAGCTTTCTTT
TRBJ2-7 many TRBV28 TRBD2 15 CASSFWSSGTYEQYF TGTGCCAGCAGTTTTTGGTCCAGCGGGACCTACGAGCAGTACTTC
TRBJ2-5 many TRBV7-2 NA 16 CASSSTREGGRETQYF TGTGCCAGCAGCTCTACGAGGGAAGGGGGAAGAGAGACCCAGTACTTC
TRBJ2-5 many TRBV7-2 TRBD1 15 CASSLALRQGGTQYF TGTGCCAGCAGCTTAGCCCTCCGACAGGGCGGGACCCAGTACTTC
TRBJ1-1 many TRBV4-2 NA 13 CASSQDTHIEAFF TGTGCCAGCAGCCAAGATACACACATTGAAGCTTTCTTT
TRBJ2-2 NA TRBV13 NA 14 CASSLGGLKWELFF TGTGCCAGCAGCTTAGGGGGCCTCAAATGGGAGCTGTTTTTT
TRBJ2-3 many TRBV28 NA 15 CASSLGGKSTDTQYF TGTGCCAGCAGTTTGGGTGGGAAGAGCACAGATACGCAGTATTTT
TRBJ1-5 many TRBV6-1 NA 14 CASRGYGVDQPQHF TGTGCCAGCCGGGGTTACGGGGTGGATCAGCCCCAGCATTTT
TRBJ2-1 few TRBV20-1 TRBD2 15 CSARSGTSVYNEQFF TGCAGTGCCCGGTCCGGGACTAGCGTATACAATGAGCAGTTCTTC
TRBJ1-2 NA TRBV6-1 TRBD1 16 CASSVLSGTGGHGYTF TGTGCCAGCAGTGTCCTATCCGGGACAGGGGGCCATGGCTACACCTTC
TRBJ2-5 many TRBV20-1 TRBD1 13 CSAQAGGLETQYF TGCAGTGCTCAGGCAGGGGGCTTAGAGACCCAGTACTTC
TRBJ2-3 many TRBV12-3/TRBV12-4 NA 17 CASSLAQEGMGTDTQYF TGTGCCAGCAGTTTAGCGCAGGAGGGGATGGGAACAGATACGCAGTATTTT
TRBJ2-3 many TRBV20-1 TRBD2 16 CSARDRLADITDTQYF TGCAGTGCTAGAGATAGGCTAGCGGATATCACAGATACGCAGTATTTT
TRBJ2-7 many TRBV7-9 NA 15 CASSFAGSPSYEQYF TGTGCCAGCAGCTTTGCAGGGAGTCCCTCCTACGAGCAGTACTTC
TRBJ1-1 few TRBV5-6 NA 13 CASSPGGGRQAFF TGTGCCAGCAGCCCGGGGGGGGGAAGACAAGCTTTCTTT
TRBJ2-5 many TRBV6-6 TRBD2 16 CASSYSGGAGGETQYF TGTGCCAGCAGTTACTCTGGCGGAGCGGGAGGAGAGACCCAGTACTTC
TRBJ2-7 many TRBV12-3/TRBV12-4 NA 14 CASSQLAGGYEQYF TGTGCCAGCAGTCAGCTAGCAGGTGGCTACGAGCAGTACTTC
TRBJ2-3 many TRBV7-6 TRBD2 18 CASSSPRASGRGTDTQYF TGTGCCAGCAGCTCTCCCCGGGCCAGCGGGAGGGGAACAGATACGCAGTATTTT